The 9 T cell receptor beta chains listed next were all sequenced from one sample in a study of control samples from healthy donors and cancer patients. The protocol was immunoSEQ multiplex PCR, while the TCRdb copy is restricted to in-frame clones and leaves out a portion. Here the sample spans 30,000 to 35,000 clones, about 85% being singletons. Material for sequencing was PBMCs. These receptor sequences come from a woman aged 40-49 years with lung cancer.

The V and J genes are TRBV18 and TRBJ1-3; 7 bases agree with TRBD1. The ends lost 3 bases at V and 8 bases at J; junction bases unmatched: 7. The CDR3 covers 14 residues. CDR1 KGHSH and CDR2 LQKENI come from the germline V gene. The CDR3 DNA follows: TGTGCCAGCTCACCTGGACAGGCCGGGGACACCATATATTTT. The encoded protein is CASSPGQAGDTIYF.

The chain carries TRBV4-2 and TRBJ1-2; possibly TRBD1 for D (5 bases). The CDR3 contains 16 residues. Germline V gene data show CDR1 as LGHNA and CDR2 as YNFKEQ. With 3 bases removed from V and 8 bases from J, the gap between germline ends came to 22 bases. The CDR3 spells CASSQDQGRTLRGYTF. The DNA of the CDR3 is TGTGCCAGCAGCCAGGACCAGGGACGGACTTTGAGAGGCTACACCTTC.

This clone has more than one count but fewer than ten. Written as DNA, the CDR3 is TGTGCCAGCAGTCTAACCTCCTGGGTTCCGTTCTTC. It specifies CASSLTSWVPFF. The genes are TRBV12-3 or TRBV12-4 and TRBJ2-1; no firm D call. The V end was cut by 5 bases, the J end by 15 bases, with 17 bases between. The CDR3 is 12 amino acids.

The chain recombines TRBV4-2 with TRBJ1-4, with a possible D match to TRBD1 (6 bases). CDR1 is LGHNA, CDR2 YNFKEQ, per germline. The V end lost 5 bases, the J end lost 8 bases, and 12 bases lay between the germline ends. This CDR3 has 13 amino acids. The CDR3 loop is CASSRGEEEKLFF. CDR3 bases: TGTGCCAGCAGCAGGGGGGAGGAGGAAAAACTGTTTTTT.

The chain carries TRBV7-2 and TRBJ2-4; the D gene is possibly TRBD1 (6 bases). Germline lookup yields CDR1 SGHTA and CDR2 FQGNSA. The CDR3 length is 16 residues. Trimming pared 1 base from V and 2 bases from J, leaving 12 bases between. DNA of the CDR3: TGTGCCAGCAGCTTAGGAGGAACAGGGCCCAAAAACATTCAGTACTTC. This encodes CASSLGGTGPKNIQYF.

This chain joins TRBV6-6 and TRBJ2-1, with a tentative D call TRBD1 (6 bases). CDR3 length equals 13 residues. Trimming pared 3 bases from V and 4 bases from J, leaving 7 bases between. Germline lookup yields CDR1 MNHNY and CDR2 SVGAGI (reference sequence). The chain's CDR3 is CASSYTGYNEQFF. The CDR3 nucleotides are TGTGCCAGCAGTTATACAGGGTACAATGAGCAGTTCTTC.

This chain connects TRBV5-8 to TRBJ1-4; 9 nucleotides match TRBD1. The CDR3 totals 15 residues. Germline CDR1 reads SGHTS; CDR2 reads YDEGEE. V shed 4 bases, J shed 3 bases, and the junction held 4 bases outside the gene matches. This CDR3 reads CASSSTGGPNEKLFF. The CDR3 region has the DNA TGTGCCAGCAGCAGTACAGGGGGCCCTAATGAAAAACTGTTTTTT. The full variable domain, rest sourced from reference TRBV5-8 and TRBJ1-4, is EAGVTQSPTHLIKTRGQQATLRCSPISGHTSVYWYQQALGLGLQFLLWYDEGEERNRGNFPPRFSGRQFPNYSSELNVNALELEDSALYLCASSSTGGPNEKLFFGSGTQLSVL.

This chain links TRBV4-2 with TRBJ1-5, with unresolved D. Trimming left V 0 bases short and J 3 bases short, with 9 bases between. The CDR3 has 15 residues. Germline CDR1 is LGHNA and CDR2 is YNFKEQ. CDR3 in DNA: TGTGCCAGCAGCCAAGAGTGGACTCACAATCAGCCCCAGCATTTT. Amino acid sequence: CASSQEWTHNQPQHF.

CDR3 bases: TGTGCCAGCAGCTTAGGTGGGACAGGGCCCTCTGGGGCCAACGTCCTGACTTTC. Translating it yields CASSLGGTGPSGANVLTF. The chain couples TRBV7-9 to TRBJ2-6; 9 nucleotides match TRBD1. The CDR3 length is 18 residues. The J segment lost 0 bases and the V segment lost 1 base, leaving 4 bases of the junction unmatched. CDR1 is SEHNR and CDR2 is FQNEAQ in the germline V gene (reference sequence). The entire variable domain, with the rest obtained from reference TRBV7-9 and TRBJ2-6, is as follows: DTGVSQNPRHKITKRGQNVTFRCDPISEHNRLYWYRQTLGQGPEFLTYFQNEAQLEKSRLLSDRFSAERPKGSFSTLEIQRTEQGDSAMYLCASSLGGTGPSGANVLTFGAGSRLTVL.